The rows below give T cell receptor beta chains drawn from one sample of a study of cytomegalovirus exposure and HLA in healthy donors. TCRdb keeps only in-frame clones here, not all; method: immunoSEQ multiplex PCR. The sample comprises under 150,000 clones, approximately 89% of which are singletons, and 0.69% rests with the top ten. Sequenced input: PBMCs. The receptors come from a man younger than 35 in good health and CMV-seronegative. Each CDR3 is given with its conserved first and last residue. A D gene is named only where the DNA matches it firmly. Clone size is not always given. Where it is, it says once, few, many or a class for expanded clones.

TRBD2 TRBJ2-4 TRBV29-1 . TGCAGCGTCCTTGGGGGGGACGTAGCCAAAAACATTCAGTACTTC CSVLGGDVAKNIQYF
TRBD1 TRBJ1-2 TRBV7-9 once TGTGCCAGCAGCCTACCATTAGACAGGGTTAATGGCTACACCTTC CASSLPLDRVNGYTF
. TRBJ1-2 TRBV5-1 few TGCGCCAGCAGCTTGGCAGGGGCGCTCTATGGCTACACCTTC CASSLAGALYGYTF
TRBD1 TRBJ2-1 TRBV11-2 . TGTGCCAGCAGCTTAACCCCCCAAGGGGGACAGGGGGGTAATGAGCAGTTCTTC CASSLTPQGGQGGNEQFF
TRBD2 TRBJ2-1 TRBV7-3 . TGTGCCAGCAGCTTATGGCTAGCGGGGGGGAGCTCCTACAATGAGCAGTTCTTC CASSLWLAGGSSYNEQFF
. TRBJ2-7 TRBV2 few TGTGCCAGCAGTGAGCAGGTCTCCTACGAGCAGTACTTC CASSEQVSYEQYF
TRBD2 TRBJ2-6 TRBV30 . TGTGCCTGGAGTGCTAGCGGGGCCTCTGGGGCCAACGTCCTGACTTTC CAWSASGASGANVLTF
. TRBJ2-1 TRBV6-6 . TGTGCCACCGGGGGTCCCAGCTCCTACAATGAGCAGTTCTTC CATGGPSSYNEQFF
TRBD2 TRBJ2-3 TRBV19 . TGTGCCAGTAGTATAGGGGGGAGAGCGGGACTTTCGGATACGCAGTATTTT CASSIGGRAGLSDTQYF
TRBD2 TRBJ2-7 TRBV19 once TGTGCCAGTAGCCCCACCGGGGGGGCAGGGTACGAGCAGTACTTC CASSPTGGAGYEQYF
. TRBJ2-5 TRBV6-6 . TGTGCCAGCAGTCCCCCCGGGACACGACAAGAGACCCAGTACTTC CASSPPGTRQETQYF
TRBD2 TRBJ2-2 TRBV6-5 . TGTGCCAGCAGGGGGTATAGCGGGGCCGGGGAGCTGTTTTTT CASRGYSGAGELFF
. TRBJ1-2 TRBV5-1 few TGCGCCAGCAGCTCGACAGACAGTAGTAACTATGGCTACACCTTC CASSSTDSSNYGYTF
TRBD2 TRBJ2-3 TRBV7-6 . TGTGCCAGCAGCCCCCTAGCGGGGGGGAGCACAGATACGCAGTATTTT CASSPLAGGSTDTQYF
. TRBJ1-2 TRBV4-3 . TGCGCCAGCAGCTCGCAGGGGCGCTATGGCTACACCTTC CASSSQGRYGYTF
TRBD1 TRBJ1-4 TRBV18 . TGTGCCAGCTCACAAGGGACAGCTGCAACTAATGAAAAACTGTTTTTT CASSQGTAATNEKLFF
TRBD2 TRBJ2-1 TRBV12-5 once TGTGCTAGTGGTTTCCCCGCTAGCGGGGCTTCCTACAATGAGCAGTTCTTC CASGFPASGASYNEQFF
. TRBJ2-1 TRBV5-1 . TGCGCCAGCAGCAAGGATGCGACTAGCTCCTACAATGAGCAGTTCTTC CASSKDATSSYNEQFF
. TRBJ2-1 TRBV11-2 . TGTGCCAGCAGCTTAGACTATGGCTCCTACAATGAGCAGTTCTTC CASSLDYGSYNEQFF
TRBD1 TRBJ1-3 TRBV27 . TGTGCCAGCAGTTCGTACAGGGGGGGAAACACCATATATTTT CASSSYRGGNTIYF
. TRBJ1-6 TRBV4-1 . TGCGCCAGCAGCCAAGATATAACAGTCGACGCCCTGGATTCACCCCTCCACTTT CASSQDITVDALDSPLHF
TRBD2 TRBJ2-3 TRBV5-4 . TGTGCCAGCAGCTCGCCATCCGTACTAGCGGGGGTAGCCACAGATACGCAGTATTTT CASSSPSVLAGVATDTQYF
. TRBJ2-7 TRBV4-1 . TGCGCCAGCAGCCAAGGACCAGGCTCCTACGAGCAGTACTTC CASSQGPGSYEQYF
TRBD2 TRBJ2-1 TRBV11-2 . TGTGCCAGCAGCTTAGTGGCTAGCGGGAGAGATGAGCAGTTCTTC CASSLVASGRDEQFF
. TRBJ2-1 TRBV27 . TGTGCCAGCAGTTGGTCGGGGGGCGGTGAGCAGTTCTTC CASSWSGGGEQFF
TRBD1 TRBJ1-4 TRBV7-9 . TGTGCCAGCAGCCCCCCCGGACAGGGGGCCGGTAATGAAAAACTGTTTTTT CASSPPGQGAGNEKLFF
TRBD2 TRBJ2-1 TRBV9 . TGTGCCAGCAGCGGTAGCGGGGGGGTCAATGAGCAGTTCTTC CASSGSGGVNEQFF
TRBD1 TRBJ1-6 TRBV7-2 . TGTGCCAGCAGCGGAGGGACAGGGGCGACTAATTCACCCCTCCACTTT CASSGGTGATNSPLHF
TRBD1 TRBJ2-2 TRBV6-5 once TGTGCCAGCAGTCTCATACAGGGGCGCACCGGGGAGCTGTTTTTT CASSLIQGRTGELFF
TRBD1 TRBJ2-5 TRBV5-1 . TGCGCCAGCAGCACGACCCCGGACAGGGCGGCAGAGACCCAGTACTTC CASSTTPDRAAETQYF
. TRBJ2-3 TRBV18 . TGTGCCAGCTCACATGGGAGGAGAGCCCCCACAGATACGCAGTATTTT CASSHGRRAPTDTQYF
. TRBJ1-1 TRBV7-6 . TGTGCCAGCAGCTTAGTTGGCGGGGGGAGTAGTATGAACACTGAAGCTTTCTTT CASSLVGGGSSMNTEAFF
. TRBJ2-3 TRBV25-1 . TGTGCCAGCAGTGATTTTGGGGGGACAGAATCACCCACAGATACGCAGTATTTT CASSDFGGTESPTDTQYF
. TRBJ1-5 TRBV27 . TGTGCCAGCAGACCCTCGGGTAGCAATCAGCCCCAGCATTTT CASRPSGSNQPQHF
TRBD2 TRBJ2-1 TRBV9 . TGTGCCAGCAGCGTTGAACTAGCGGCTAATGAGCAGTTCTTC CASSVELAANEQFF
. TRBJ2-2 TRBV6-5 once TGTGCCAGCAGTTATCGTCAGACCGGGGAGCTGTTTTTT CASSYRQTGELFF
. TRBJ1-3 TRBV30 . TGTGCCTGGAAGGAGACAGGTGGAAACACCATATATTTT CAWKETGGNTIYF
. TRBJ2-3 TRBV5-1 . TGCGCCAGCAGTCTGCGGGGGCAAACAGATACGCAGTATTTT CASSLRGQTDTQYF
TRBD2 TRBJ2-1 TRBV27 . TGTGCCAGCAGTGAAGCGGGACTAGCGGGATCTGAGCAGTTCTTC CASSEAGLAGSEQFF
TRBD1 TRBJ2-2 TRBV11-3 . TGTGCCAGCAGCTCCCCGGGACAGGGGTCGGTAGGGGAGCTGTTTTTT CASSSPGQGSVGELFF
. TRBJ1-3 TRBV4-3 . TGCGCCAGCAGCCAAGAGTCAGGGCCTGGAAACACCATATATTTT CASSQESGPGNTIYF
. TRBJ1-4 TRBV4-1 . TGCGCCAGCAGCCAAGACGGGCGGGTTGAAAAACTGTTTTTT CASSQDGRVEKLFF
. TRBJ1-1 TRBV7-2 . TGTGCCAGCAGCTTAGAGCCAGCGGTTAACACTGAAGCTTTCTTT CASSLEPAVNTEAFF
TRBD2 TRBJ2-1 TRBV5-1 . TGCGCCAGCAGCTTGTCGCCTTCTAGCGGGAGGGCGGGGTATGAGCAGTTCTTC CASSLSPSSGRAGYEQFF
TRBD1 TRBJ1-2 TRBV7-8 . TGTGCCAGCAGCTGGGTAGGGGACAGGGCTGATGGCTACACCTTC CASSWVGDRADGYTF
TRBD1 TRBJ1-5 TRBV6-5 . TGTGCCAGCAGTTCGACAGGGAGCAATCAGCCCCAGCATTTT CASSSTGSNQPQHF
TRBD1 TRBJ2-6 TRBV4-1 . TGCGCCAGCAGCACACAGACAGGGACTGGGGCCAACGTCCTGACTTTC CASSTQTGTGANVLTF
. TRBJ2-1 TRBV5-1 few TGCGCCAGCAGCTTGTGGACGGGGGTGGATGAGCAGTTCTTC CASSLWTGVDEQFF
. TRBJ2-1 TRBV7-6 . TGTGCCAGCAGCTTAGCCGAGACAAGGGGGTACAATGAGCAGTTCTTC CASSLAETRGYNEQFF
. TRBJ1-3 TRBV4-3 few TGCGCCAGCAGCCAAGCAGTGGGGCTGGGAGGAAACACCATATATTTT CASSQAVGLGGNTIYF
TRBD1 TRBJ2-2 TRBV9 few TGTGCCAGCAGCGCCACGACAGGGGTTAGCACCGGGGAGCTGTTTTTT CASSATTGVSTGELFF
TRBD2 TRBJ2-2 TRBV5-1 once TGCGCCACCAGACCGGGACTAGCGAACACCGGGGAGCTGTTTTTT CATRPGLANTGELFF
. TRBJ1-6 TRBV5-4 . TGTGCCAGCAGCTTCGGGAATTCACCCCTCCACTTT CASSFGNSPLHF
. TRBJ1-2 TRBV27 . TGTGCCAGCAGTTCCCGACAGGCCGAGGGGTACTATGGCTACACCTTC CASSSRQAEGYYGYTF
. TRBJ2-6 TRBV2 . TGTGCCAGCCTCTGGGCGGGTGATGTCTCTGGGGCCAACGTCCTGACTTTC CASLWAGDVSGANVLTF